A selection of T cell receptor beta chains follows, all from one sample in a study of blood T cell repertoires in COVID-19. Generated by immunoSEQ multiplex PCR, the TCRdb table keeps only in-frame clones and is missing some. The table records around 170,000 clones, roughly 90% of them present only once. Source material: peripheral blood. The receptors originated from a man between 50 and 59 years old with acute or convalescent COVID-19. Both conserved end residues are part of each CDR3. A D gene is named only where the DNA matches it firmly. Size values are once, few and many counts, or a class for expanded clones, and some rows have none.

.	.	TRBV19	TRBJ1-1	16	CASREGGRVRVLGAFF	TGTGCCAGTAGGGAAGGGGGTCGTGTCAGGGTTCTTGGAGCTTTCTTT
.	.	TRBV18	TRBJ1-1	14	CASSPRQANTEAFF	TGTGCCAGCTCACCCAGACAGGCGAACACTGAAGCTTTCTTT
.	.	TRBV30	TRBJ2-7	12	CAWRQQGREQYF	TGTGCCTGGAGGCAACAGGGACGCGAGCAGTACTTC
.	once	TRBV6-6	TRBJ2-3	14	CASGRAKATDTQYF	TGTGCCAGCGGAAGAGCGAAGGCAACAGATACGCAGTATTTT
.	.	TRBV5-1	TRBJ2-3	14	CASSRGTSTDTQYF	TGCGCCAGCAGCCGGGGGACCAGCACAGATACGCAGTATTTT
.	.	TRBV12-3/TRBV12-4	TRBJ1-1	13	CASSFGGNTEAFF	TGTGCCAGCAGTTTCGGGGGGAACACTGAAGCTTTCTTT
TRBD1	.	TRBV4-1	TRBJ2-7	15	CASSLGQGKAYEQYF	TGCGCCAGCAGCCTCGGACAGGGGAAGGCCTACGAGCAGTACTTC
.	.	TRBV18	TRBJ2-6	17	CASSPTKGAAGANVLTF	TGTGCCAGCTCACCCACGAAAGGGGCGGCTGGGGCCAACGTCCTGACTTTC
.	.	TRBV7-8	TRBJ1-2	15	CASSYNRDFGGGYTF	TGTGCCAGCAGCTATAACCGGGACTTCGGTGGGGGCTACACCTTC
TRBD1	.	TRBV28	TRBJ1-5	14	CASKQGVSNQPQHF	TGTGCCAGCAAGCAGGGGGTTAGCAATCAGCCCCAGCATTTT
.	.	TRBV7-8	TRBJ1-5	13	CASSFRGNQPQHF	TGTGCCAGCAGCTTCAGGGGTAATCAGCCCCAGCATTTT
TRBD1	.	TRBV7-8	TRBJ2-1	19	CASSLAPTGLYTTHNEQFF	TGTGCCAGCAGCTTAGCGCCGACAGGGCTTTACACAACCCACAATGAGCAGTTCTTC
TRBD2	once	TRBV29-1	TRBJ2-3	14	CSVGASGSADTQYF	TGCAGCGTTGGGGCTAGCGGGAGTGCAGATACGCAGTATTTT
TRBD1	.	TRBV7-8	TRBJ1-2	16	CASSKTQTGALDGYTF	TGTGCCAGCAGCAAAACGCAGACAGGGGCCCTTGACGGCTACACCTTC
.	few	TRBV3-1/TRBV3-2	TRBJ1-2	15	CASSRRTGFNYGYTF	TGTGCCAGCAGTCGACGTACAGGGTTTAACTATGGCTACACCTTC
TRBD1	few	TRBV14	TRBJ1-6	14	CASSQGGQGTPLHF	TGTGCCAGCAGCCAAGGGGGACAGGGGACACCCCTCCACTTT
TRBD1	.	TRBV4-2	TRBJ1-6	15	CASSQRDRENSPLHF	TGTGCCAGCAGCCAAAGGGACAGGGAAAATTCACCCCTCCACTTT
TRBD2	.	TRBV10-2	TRBJ2-5	15	CASSELAGAEETQYF	TGCGCCAGCAGTGAACTAGCGGGGGCAGAAGAGACCCAGTACTTC
.	.	TRBV7-2	TRBJ2-3	14	CASSRPGTADTQYF	TGTGCCAGCAGCAGACCCGGGACTGCAGATACGCAGTATTTT
.	.	TRBV2	TRBJ1-5	16	CASTQVGGYGNQPQHF	TGTGCCAGCACACAGGTAGGGGGTTACGGCAATCAGCCCCAGCATTTT
.	once	TRBV3-1/TRBV3-2	TRBJ1-5	13	CASSTVINQPQHF	TGTGCCAGCAGCACAGTAATCAATCAGCCCCAGCATTTT
TRBD1	once	TRBV5-6	TRBJ1-5	15	CASSLGQGVNQPQHF	TGTGCCAGCAGCTTAGGACAGGGAGTCAATCAGCCCCAGCATTTT
TRBD1	.	TRBV19	TRBJ1-5	18	CASSTHLRDRFWHQPQHF	TGTGCCAGTAGTACGCACCTCCGGGACAGATTTTGGCATCAGCCCCAGCATTTT
TRBD1	once	TRBV28	TRBJ2-2	16	CASRPSGTGATGELFF	TGTGCCAGCAGGCCATCCGGGACAGGGGCCACCGGGGAGCTGTTTTTT
TRBD1	many	TRBV9	TRBJ1-2	15	CASSAWGTGYDGYTF	TGTGCCAGCAGCGCGTGGGGGACAGGGTATGATGGCTACACCTTC
TRBD2	.	TRBV7-3	TRBJ2-1	15	CASSLGLADYNEQFF	TGTGCCAGCAGCTTGGGACTAGCGGACTACAATGAGCAGTTCTTC
.	.	TRBV27	TRBJ1-2	13	CASSLQGYRGYTF	TGTGCCAGCAGTTTACAGGGTTATCGTGGCTACACCTTC
.	.	TRBV24-1	TRBJ2-5	15	CATSDLRDTQETQYF	TGTGCCACCAGTGACCTCCGGGACACCCAAGAGACCCAGTACTTC
TRBD2	.	TRBV18	TRBJ2-7	17	CASSPNIAGGDSYEQYF	TGTGCCAGCTCACCTAATATAGCGGGAGGCGACTCCTACGAGCAGTACTTC
.	.	TRBV28	TRBJ1-3	15	CASRSRGGYGNTIYF	TGTGCCAGCAGGTCACGGGGGGGGTACGGAAACACCATATATTTT
TRBD1	.	TRBV5-5	TRBJ1-5	16	CASSQGQDSGNQPQHF	TGTGCCAGCAGCCAAGGACAGGATTCGGGCAATCAGCCCCAGCATTTT
.	.	TRBV7-9	TRBJ2-3	13	CASRQGSTDTQYF	TGTGCCAGCAGGCAGGGGTCCACAGATACGCAGTATTTT
.	.	TRBV6-5	TRBJ2-7	13	CASSVGLSYEQYF	TGTGCCAGCAGCGTAGGACTCTCCTACGAGCAGTACTTC